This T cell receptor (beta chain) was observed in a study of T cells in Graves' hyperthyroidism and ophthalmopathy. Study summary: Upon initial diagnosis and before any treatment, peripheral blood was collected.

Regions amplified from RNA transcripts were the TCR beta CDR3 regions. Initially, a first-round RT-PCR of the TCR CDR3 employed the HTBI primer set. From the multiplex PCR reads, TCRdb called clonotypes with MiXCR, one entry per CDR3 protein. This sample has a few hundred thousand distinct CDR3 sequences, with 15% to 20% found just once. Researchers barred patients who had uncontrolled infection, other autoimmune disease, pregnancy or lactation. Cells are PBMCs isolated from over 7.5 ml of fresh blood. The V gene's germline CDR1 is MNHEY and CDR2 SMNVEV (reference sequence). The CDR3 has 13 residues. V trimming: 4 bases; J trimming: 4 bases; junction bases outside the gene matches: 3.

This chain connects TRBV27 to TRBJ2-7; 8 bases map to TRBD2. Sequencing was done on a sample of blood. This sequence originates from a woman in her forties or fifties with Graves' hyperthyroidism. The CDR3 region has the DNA TGTGCCAGCAGTTCCGGACTAGCTTACGAGCAGTACTTC. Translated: CASSSGLAYEQYF.